One sample yielded the 4 T cell receptor beta chains listed below, sequenced in a study of OX40 agonist ivuxolimab in advanced cancers. The data were produced by immunoSEQ multiplex PCR, yet TCRdb's version contains in-frame clones alone and is incomplete. Of tens of thousands of clones listed, 86% are singletons. Source: CD4+ or CD8+ T cells sorted from blood, taken in a trial of the OX40 agonist ivuxolimab. The receptor source for this set is an adult with an advanced solid tumor such as melanoma, head and neck, liver or kidney cancer.

In its sample, this clone was seen many times. The rearrangement uses TRBV4-2 and TRBJ1-2; D is perhaps TRBD1 (5 bases). CDR1 LGHNA and CDR2 YNFKEQ come from the germline V gene. Trimming shortened V by 0 bases and J by 2 bases, and 10 bases separated the two germline ends. This CDR3 region has 15 residues. The CDR3 nucleotides read TGTGCCAGCAGCCAAGACGGGGGGTCGAACTATGGCTACACCTTC. The encoded protein is CASSQDGGSNYGYTF.

The chain uses TRBV18 and TRBJ1-5; D possibly corresponds to TRBD1 (5 bases). Per germline, CDR1 KGHSH and CDR2 LQKENI. This CDR3 has 15 residues. V dropped 8 bases and J dropped 2 bases, with 16 bases sitting between them. CDR3 protein: CASRSGGSGNQPQHF. CDR3 nucleotides: TGTGCCAGCAGATCGGGGGGGAGCGGCAATCAGCCCCAGCATTTT.

The rearrangement uses TRBV5-1 and TRBJ2-7, with 8 bases lining up with TRBD2. Germline-derived CDR1 and CDR2 are SGHRS and YFSETQ. V shed 4 bases, J shed 0 bases, and the junction held 9 bases outside the gene matches. CDR3 length: 16 amino acids. As DNA, the CDR3 is TGCGCCAGCAGCGGGGCCTTTAGCGGGAACTCCTACGAGCAGTACTTC. Translated, it gives CASSGAFSGNSYEQYF.

The rearrangement joins TRBV18 to TRBJ2-3, with D hard to call. The CDR3 spans 12 residues. Germline V gives CDR1 KGHSH, CDR2 LQKENI. V lost 3 bases, J lost 0 bases, and 1 base lay in between. The CDR3 protein is CASSPSTDTQYF. DNA of the CDR3: TGTGCCAGCTCACCTAGCACAGATACGCAGTATTTT. Supplemented by reference TRBV18 and TRBJ2-3, the full variable domain reads NAGVMQNPRHLVRRRGQEARLRCSPMKGHSHVYWYRQLPEEGLKFMVYLQKENIIDESGMPKERFSAEFPKEGPSILRIQQVVRGDSAAYFCASSPSTDTQYFGPGTRLTVL.